The 15 T cell receptor beta chains given below trace back to one sample, sequenced in a study of blood T cells in healthy people across ages. A second PCR of 7 to 11 cycles used a sample-barcoded 5' primer and a J-beta primer mix. TCRdb passed the 5' RACE reads through MiXCR, listing each CDR3 protein once. The table lists about 1.6 million distinct CDR3 sequences, about 31% of them singletons. Sequencing was done on a sample of blood. The origin of the receptors is a woman younger than 45 in good health.

V gene TRBV2 combines with J gene TRBJ2-1; D call uncertain. The V end lost 3 bases, the J end lost 9 bases, and 9 bases lay between the germline ends. The CDR3 has 12 residues. The V gene's germline CDR1 is SNHLY and CDR2 FYNNEI. In nucleotides, the CDR3 is TGTGCCAGCAGTGATATTATTGGTGAGCAGTTCTTC. Protein product: CASSDIIGEQFF.

About this clonotype: At one of its ends the junction is not consistent with the germline gene, which may arise from a read error. The chain employs TRBV3-1 and TRBJ2-7; no reliable D call. The CDR3 has 14 amino acids. Germline-derived CDR1 and CDR2 are LGHDT and YNNKEL (reference sequence). In DNA form, the CDR3 reads TGTGCCAGCAGCCTTTCCTCAGAATCCTACGAGCGGTACTTC. Its translation: CASSLSSESYERYF.

This clonotype was found a few times. This chain joins TRBV3-1 and TRBJ1-1; possible D gene TRBD1, 5 bases. In germline, CDR1 is LGHDT, CDR2 YNNKEL (reference sequence). This CDR3 spans 14 amino acids. The ends were cut back, 3 bases at V and 1 base at J, with 9 bases in the middle. The CDR3 reads CASSHLGPNTEAFF. The CDR3 nucleotides are TGTGCCAGCAGCCATCTGGGGCCGAACACTGAAGCTTTCTTT.

This clonotype was seen a handful of times. The chain recombines TRBV20-1 with TRBJ1-4, with 8 bases that match TRBD1. Per the germline V gene, CDR1 is DFQATT and CDR2 is SNEGSKA (reference sequence). The CDR3 contains 13 residues. Trimming took 3 bases from V and 8 from J; bases not matched to a gene: 5. The CDR3 loop is CSASPTGVEKLFF. CDR3 nucleotides: TGCAGTGCTAGCCCGACAGGGGTCGAAAAACTGTTTTTT.

This chain uses TRBV4-1 with TRBJ2-7, with D uncertain. This CDR3 is 16 amino acids long. V was cut by 1 base and J by 2 bases, with 15 bases left in between. CDR1 MGHRA and CDR2 YSYEKL come from the germline V gene. The CDR3, as DNA: TGCGCCAGCAGCCAAGTTTCCATACCAGAGCCCTACGAGCAGTACTTC. It specifies CASSQVSIPEPYEQYF.

This clonotype was detected only once. The chain carries TRBV18 and TRBJ2-1; D is uncertain. Germline V gives CDR1 KGHSH, CDR2 LQKENI. Trimming took 2 bases from V and 7 from J, leaving 21 bases between them. The CDR3 covers 17 residues. The CDR3 is CASSPSRSPNPGNEQFF. CDR3 nucleotide sequence: TGTGCCAGCTCACCATCGAGGAGCCCAAACCCAGGAAATGAGCAGTTCTTC.

This chain joins TRBV30 and TRBJ1-1; no reliable D call. Germline V gene lookup returns CDR1 GTSNPN and CDR2 SVGIG (reference sequence). V dropped 3 bases and J dropped 3 bases, with 17 bases sitting between them. This CDR3 spans 15 amino acids. CDR3 sequence (DNA): TGTGCCTGGAGCGGCCTCAACGAAGTGGACACTGAAGCTTTCTTT. Protein: CAWSGLNEVDTEAFF.

The gene calls are TRBV5-5 and TRBJ1-1; D uncertain. Between the trimmed V and J ends, which lost 6 bases and 0 bases, there was a span of 12 bases. In germline, CDR1 is SGHKS, CDR2 YYEKEE (reference sequence). The CDR3 spans 14 residues. The CDR3 coding sequence is TGTGCCAGCAACCCGGGATCCATGAACACTGAAGCTTTCTTT. Its translation: CASNPGSMNTEAFF.

This clonotype was counted between two and nine times. The chain joins TRBV11-3 to TRBJ2-3; D is unclear. V dropped 1 base and J dropped 1 base, with 12 bases sitting between them. The germline CDR1 and CDR2 sequences are SGHNT and YENEEA. The CDR3 covers 16 residues. Here the CDR3 reads CASSLGFARRTDTQYF. In nucleotides, the CDR3 is TGTGCCAGCAGCTTAGGGTTTGCCCGCCGCACAGATACGCAGTATTTT. The full variable domain, completed using reference TRBV11-3 and TRBJ2-3, is EAGVVQSPRYKIIEKKQPVAFWCNPISGHNTLYWYLQNLGQGPELLIRYENEEAVDDSQLPKDRFSAERLKGVDSTLKIQPAELGDSAVYLCASSLGFARRTDTQYFGPGTRLTVL.

J is TRBJ1-1 and V is TRBV12-3 or TRBV12-4; tentatively, D is TRBD1 (6 bases). V was clipped by 5 bases and J by 1 base, with 17 bases between them. The CDR3 runs 16 residues. CDR3 sequence (DNA): TGTGCCAGCAGTCTCCTGGGGGGCCGCGGGAACACTGAAGCTTTCTTT. It codes for CASSLLGGRGNTEAFF.

This chain links TRBV12-3 or TRBV12-4 with TRBJ2-5; D remains unclear. V was shortened by 5 bases and J by 2 bases, with 12 bases between the two germline ends. The CDR3 loop spans 14 amino acids. The CDR3 DNA sequence: TGTGCCAGCAGTCCAAGGTCCAAACAAGAGACCCAGTACTTC. Translation: CASSPRSKQETQYF.

With respect to this clonotype: Without the conserved terminal phenylalanine or tryptophan, this CDR3 likely stems from a read error. The rearrangement links TRBV10-3 to TRBJ1-2, with D possibly TRBD1 on 5 matching bases. In germline, CDR1 is ENHRY, CDR2 SYGVKD. Trimming cost V 4 bases and J 4 bases, with 25 bases left between them. CDR3 length equals 18 residues. The CDR3 DNA sequence: TGTGCCATCAGTGGCGATTTAGGTCGGGGACCGGCGCTCTATGGCTACACCTGC. Its translation: CAISGDLGRGPALYGYTC.

This clonotype was detected only a few times. This sequence joins TRBV12-5 and TRBJ2-3; D gene uncertain. Germline CDR1 and CDR2: LGHNT and FRNRAP. The CDR3 is 12 amino acids. Trimming took 1 base from V and 6 from J, leaving 5 bases between them. This CDR3 is CASGLAKDTQYF. The CDR3 DNA is TGTGCTAGTGGTTTGGCCAAGGATACGCAGTATTTT.

This rearrangement joins TRBV5-1 to TRBJ2-1; 10 bases align to TRBD2. In germline, CDR1 is SGHRS, CDR2 YFSETQ. V was pared by 1 base and J by 4 bases, with 5 bases of the junction left unmatched. CDR3 length: 16 residues. CDR3: CASSLWQRGGYNEQFF. The CDR3 nucleotides read TGCGCCAGCAGCTTGTGGCAGCGGGGGGGTTACAATGAGCAGTTCTTC.

This clonotype was seen only a few times. The V call is TRBV12-2, the J call TRBJ2-3. TRBV12-2 is a known pseudogene. The CDR3 spans 14 residues. CDR3 nucleotide sequence: TGTGCAAGTCGCTTAGAGCAAAAACGGGATACGCAGTATTTT. It encodes CASRLEQKRDTQYF.